Listed below are T cell receptor beta chains from one sample, sequenced in a study of blood T cell repertoires in COVID-19. Sequenced by immunoSEQ multiplex PCR; TCRdb stores in-frame clones only, minus some. Of some 170,000 clones listed, approximately 80% are singletons. Sequencing was carried out using peripheral blood. Receptor source: a human donor in a cohort sampled during active COVID-19. The CDR3 runs from the conserved cysteine through the conserved F or W. The D gene is left open where the match is weak. Not every row has a clone size; where given, it reads once, few, many or a size class.

TRBJ1-1	13	TRBV19	-	few	TGTGCCAGTAGTATAGTGGCGGCTCGTGAAGCTTTCTTT	CASSIVAAREAFF
TRBJ1-3	13	TRBV30	-	-	TGTGCCTGGAGTTGGCGGGCTGGAAACACCATATATTTT	CAWSWRAGNTIYF
TRBJ2-3	14	TRBV3-1/TRBV3-2	-	-	TGTGCCAGCACCCCCGCCGGAGGGGTAGATACGCAGTATTTT	CASTPAGGVDTQYF
TRBJ2-3	17	TRBV6-1	TRBD2	-	TGTGCCAGCAGTGAACTATCCGGGGGGGACCGCACAGATACGCAGTATTTT	CASSELSGGDRTDTQYF
TRBJ1-3	13	TRBV12-3/TRBV12-4	-	-	TGTGCCACTGGGGGGAGCTCTGGAAACACCATATATTTT	CATGGSSGNTIYF
TRBJ1-1	18	TRBV4-1	TRBD1	-	TGCGCCAGCAGCCAAGCTCCCCGTACAGGGGGCCTGAACACTGAAGCTTTCTTT	CASSQAPRTGGLNTEAFF
TRBJ1-6	15	TRBV6-5	-	few	TGTGCCAGCAGTTACTCGAACCTGAGTAATTCACCCCTCCACTTT	CASSYSNLSNSPLHF
TRBJ1-1	13	TRBV7-2	TRBD1	-	TGTGCCAGCAGCTTAGGACAGGGTCTGGAAGCTTTCTTT	CASSLGQGLEAFF
TRBJ1-2	15	TRBV9	TRBD1	-	TGTGCCAGCAGCGATAGACAGGGAAGCTCCTATGGCTACACCTTC	CASSDRQGSSYGYTF
TRBJ1-4	14	TRBV10-3	TRBD1	-	TGTGCCAGTCATTCGGGACAGGGTAACGAAAAACTGTTTTTT	CASHSGQGNEKLFF
TRBJ2-7	13	TRBV19	-	-	TGTGCCAGTAGCAGTTTACAGGGTTACGAGCAGTACTTC	CASSSLQGYEQYF
TRBJ1-1	13	TRBV12-3/TRBV12-4	-	-	TGTGCCAGCACCCCGGACAGGAACACTGAAGCTTTCTTT	CASTPDRNTEAFF
TRBJ1-1	14	TRBV5-6	-	-	TGTGCCAGCAGCTCCCACAGAAACTACACTGAAGCTTTCTTT	CASSSHRNYTEAFF
TRBJ2-3	14	TRBV6-1	-	-	TGTGCCAGCAGTGACAGGGGCGGATTAGATACGCAGTATTTT	CASSDRGGLDTQYF
TRBJ2-7	16	TRBV9	TRBD2	-	TGTGCCAGCAGCCCTACTCTAGCGGAAGGGACCTACGAGCAGTACTTC	CASSPTLAEGTYEQYF
TRBJ1-1	13	TRBV7-2	-	few	TGTGCCAGCAGCTTACAAGGGGCCTCTGAAGCTTTCTTT	CASSLQGASEAFF
TRBJ1-2	14	TRBV20-1	-	-	TGCAGTGCTAGTGGTTTCCGGGGGACTGGAGGCTACACCTTC	CSASGFRGTGGYTF
TRBJ1-1	14	TRBV4-3	-	-	TGCGCCAGCAGCCAAGGGGGGGTAGGCACTGAAGCTTTCTTT	CASSQGGVGTEAFF
TRBJ1-2	18	TRBV5-1	-	-	TGCGCCAGCAGCTTGTTCGGTCCGTACGGAAACGGCGGAATTGGCTACACCTTC	CASSLFGPYGNGGIGYTF
TRBJ1-3	16	TRBV7-2	-	many	TGTGCCAGCAGCTTAGTACAGGGTATGAGAGGAAACACCATATATTTT	CASSLVQGMRGNTIYF
TRBJ1-5	15	TRBV6-5	-	-	TGTGCCAGCAGCAATACTGCGACAGGCCCCCGGCCCCAGCATTTT	CASSNTATGPRPQHF
TRBJ2-1	16	TRBV18	TRBD1	-	TGTGCCAGCTCACTCCTAGGACAGGGAGGCGGGGATGAGCAGTTCTTC	CASSLLGQGGGDEQFF
TRBJ1-2	12	TRBV28	-	few	TGTGCCAGCAGGCGGGACCTAGGAGGCTACACCTTC	CASRRDLGGYTF
TRBJ2-4	15	TRBV5-6	-	few	TGTGCCAGCAGCTCTATCCAGGGCAACAAAAACATTCAGTACTTC	CASSSIQGNKNIQYF
TRBJ2-1	13	TRBV6-5	-	-	TGTGCCGTCCTAGCGCGGTATCACAATGAGCAGTTCTTC	CAVLARYHNEQFF
TRBJ2-5	17	TRBV19	TRBD1	-	TGTGCCAGTAGTATGCGGGGAAACAGGGGGTTGGCTGAGACCCAGTACTTC	CASSMRGNRGLAETQYF
TRBJ2-3	15	TRBV7-2	-	-	TGTGCCAGCAGCTCATCCCGGGGGTCCACAGATACGCAGTATTTT	CASSSSRGSTDTQYF
TRBJ2-1	15	TRBV7-3	-	once	TGTGCCAGCAGCTTAGTTGGGACGGGGGAATGGGAGCAGTTCTTC	CASSLVGTGEWEQFF